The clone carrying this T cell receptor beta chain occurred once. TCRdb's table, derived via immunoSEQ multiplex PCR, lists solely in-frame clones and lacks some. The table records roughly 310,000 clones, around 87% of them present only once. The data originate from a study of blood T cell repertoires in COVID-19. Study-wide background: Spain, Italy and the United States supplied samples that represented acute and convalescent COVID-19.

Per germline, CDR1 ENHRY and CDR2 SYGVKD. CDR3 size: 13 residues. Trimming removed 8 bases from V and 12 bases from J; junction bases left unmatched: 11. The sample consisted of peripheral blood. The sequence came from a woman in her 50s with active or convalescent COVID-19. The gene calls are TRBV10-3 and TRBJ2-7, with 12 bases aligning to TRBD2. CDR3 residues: CAIYLAGGYERYF. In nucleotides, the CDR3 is TGTGCCATCTACCTAGCGGGAGGGTACGAAAGGTACTTC.